This record concerns one T cell receptor (beta chain) sequence. Its antigen is still unknown. In germline, CDR1 is SGDLS, CDR2 YYNGEE. There are 18 residues in the CDR3. With V trimmed by 0 bases and J by 0 bases, 5 bases remained unmatched. Only in-frame clones appear in the TCRdb table, and some are missing; sequencing was by immunoSEQ multiplex PCR. The sample holds tens of thousands of clones, 80% to 90% seen once. These data are taken from a study of T cell responses to AZD1222 COVID-19 vaccine. Study observations and caveats: Nearly half of spike-specific TCRs reportedly target variant regions that are unmutated in the B.1.351 and B.1.1.7 variants.

The TCR sequence derives from an adult who received the AZD1222 COVID-19 vaccine. Specimen: peripheral blood, collected 28 days after the second AZD1222 dose. This chain uses TRBV9 with TRBJ2-7; 14 bases map to TRBD2. CDR3 bases: TGTGCCAGCAGCGTAGAAGGGACTAGCGGGAGTTACTCCTACGAGCAGTACTTC. As protein: CASSVEGTSGSYSYEQYF.